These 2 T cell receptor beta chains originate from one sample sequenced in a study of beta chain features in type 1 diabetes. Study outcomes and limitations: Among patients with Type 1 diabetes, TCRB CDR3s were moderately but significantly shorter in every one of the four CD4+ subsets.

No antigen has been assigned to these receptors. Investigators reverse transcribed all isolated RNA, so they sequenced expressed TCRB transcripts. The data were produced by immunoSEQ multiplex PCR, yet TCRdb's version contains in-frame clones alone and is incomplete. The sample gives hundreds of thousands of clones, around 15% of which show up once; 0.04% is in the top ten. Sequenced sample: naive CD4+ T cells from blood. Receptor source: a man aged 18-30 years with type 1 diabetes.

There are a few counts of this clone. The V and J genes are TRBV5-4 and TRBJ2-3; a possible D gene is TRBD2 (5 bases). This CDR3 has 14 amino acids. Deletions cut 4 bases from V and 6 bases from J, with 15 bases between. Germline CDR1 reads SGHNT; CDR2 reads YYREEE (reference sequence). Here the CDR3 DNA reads TGTGCCAGCAGCCGGGAAGAGTTATTGGATACGCAGTATTTT. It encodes CASSREELLDTQYF.

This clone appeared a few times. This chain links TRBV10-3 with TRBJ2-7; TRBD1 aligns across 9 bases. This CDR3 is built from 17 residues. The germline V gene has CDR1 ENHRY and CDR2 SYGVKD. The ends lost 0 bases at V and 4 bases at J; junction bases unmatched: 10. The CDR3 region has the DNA TGTGCCATCAGTGAGTCGAAGTCGGGACAGGGCTATTACGAGCAGTACTTC. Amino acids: CAISESKSGQGYYEQYF.